The rows below give T cell receptor beta chains drawn from one sample of a study of blood T cell repertoires in COVID-19. The protocol was immunoSEQ multiplex PCR, while the TCRdb copy is restricted to in-frame clones and leaves out a portion. The table lists approximately 260,000 clones, 87% of them singletons. Source material: peripheral blood. The receptors originated from a man aged 55 to 69 who had recovered from COVID-19. Each CDR3 is given with its conserved first and last residue. The D gene is left open where the match is weak. A row's size may be missing; if present it is once, few, many or a size class.

j_call cdr3_length v_call d_call clone_size cdr3_aa cdr3_nt
TRBJ2-3 15 TRBV7-2 TRBD2 NA CASSLTSGGTDTQYF TGTGCCAGCAGCTTAACCAGCGGGGGCACAGATACGCAGTATTTT
TRBJ2-5 15 TRBV18 NA NA CASSPRTSGQETQYF TGTGCCAGCTCACCCCGGACATCCGGCCAAGAGACCCAGTACTTC
TRBJ2-2 16 TRBV5-1 TRBD2 NA CASSLERGGRTGELFF TGCGCCAGCAGCTTGGAGCGGGGGGGCCGAACCGGGGAGCTGTTTTTT
TRBJ1-1 12 TRBV19 NA NA CASFTGDTEAFF TGTGCCAGCTTCACGGGGGACACTGAAGCTTTCTTT
TRBJ2-1 14 TRBV19 TRBD1 NA CASSLTGAYNEQFF TGTGCCAGTAGCTTGACAGGGGCCTACAATGAGCAGTTCTTC
TRBJ2-7 13 TRBV5-1 NA NA CASSLQVSYEQYF TGCGCCAGCAGCTTACAGGTTTCCTACGAGCAGTACTTC
TRBJ1-5 16 TRBV27 NA NA CASSRKGGASNQPQHF TGTGCCAGCAGTCGGAAGGGGGGGGCGAGCAATCAGCCCCAGCATTTT
TRBJ2-5 16 TRBV29-1 TRBD1 NA CSALSSPARQGETQYF TGCAGCGCGCTTTCCAGTCCCGCTAGACAGGGAGAGACCCAGTACTTC
TRBJ2-7 14 TRBV27 TRBD1 NA CASSLHRGNYEQYF TGTGCCAGCAGTTTACACAGGGGGAACTACGAGCAGTACTTC
TRBJ1-5 17 TRBV18 TRBD1 once CASSPPWSGGRYQPQHF TGTGCCAGCTCACCACCGTGGTCAGGGGGGCGGTATCAGCCCCAGCATTTT
TRBJ2-7 18 TRBV18 TRBD2 once CASSPTSGGPLRDYEQYF TGTGCCAGCTCACCCACTAGCGGGGGGCCCTTAAGGGACTACGAGCAGTACTTC
TRBJ1-5 14 TRBV19 NA NA CASMGAGGNQPQHF TGTGCCAGTATGGGGGCAGGGGGCAATCAGCCCCAGCATTTT
TRBJ2-4 18 TRBV7-8 NA NA CASSRDRLPGIAKNIQYF TGTGCCAGCAGCCGCGACCGACTACCGGGAATAGCCAAAAACATTCAGTACTTC
TRBJ2-5 15 TRBV5-6 TRBD1 NA CASSLWGQGQETQYF TGTGCCAGCAGCCTGTGGGGACAGGGACAAGAGACCCAGTACTTC
TRBJ2-1 16 TRBV18 TRBD1 NA CASSLQTGSSYNEQFF TGTGCCAGCTCACTTCAGACAGGGAGCTCCTACAATGAGCAGTTCTTC
TRBJ2-1 17 TRBV7-9 TRBD2 NA CASSLYTGSGGRNEQFF TGTGCCAGCAGCTTATATACCGGTAGCGGGGGGCGTAATGAGCAGTTCTTC
TRBJ2-2 15 TRBV24-1 NA NA CATSPGLPNTGELFF TGTGCCACCAGCCCGGGACTTCCAAACACCGGGGAGCTGTTTTTT
TRBJ1-5 17 TRBV4-1 TRBD1 NA CASSQGTGSLSNQPQHF TGCGCCAGCAGCCAAGGGACAGGATCTCTTAGCAATCAGCCCCAGCATTTT
TRBJ1-1 15 TRBV5-1 NA NA CASSLAAGMNTEAFF TGCGCCAGCAGCTTGGCAGCAGGGATGAACACTGAAGCTTTCTTT
TRBJ1-4 14 TRBV5-1 TRBD1 NA CASTQGTGNEKLFF TGCGCCAGCACCCAAGGGACAGGAAATGAAAAACTGTTTTTT
TRBJ1-2 12 TRBV10-3 TRBD1 NA CAISTGGDGYTF TGTGCCATCAGTACAGGGGGGGATGGCTACACCTTC
TRBJ2-7 15 TRBV19 NA NA CASSIDAGFSYEQYF TGTGCCAGTAGTATTGACGCAGGGTTTTCCTACGAGCAGTACTTC
TRBJ2-7 13 TRBV9 NA NA CASSPSPYYEQYF TGTGCCAGCAGCCCTTCCCCCTACTACGAGCAGTACTTC
TRBJ1-4 14 TRBV13 NA NA CASSSRQDNEKLFF TGTGCCAGCAGCTCCCGACAGGATAATGAAAAACTGTTTTTT
TRBJ2-3 13 TRBV5-1 NA NA CASSRGGTDTQYF TGCGCCAGCAGTCGAGGAGGCACAGATACGCAGTATTTT
TRBJ2-5 15 TRBV2 TRBD1 NA CASRRRDRGRETQYF TGTGCCAGCAGGCGCCGGGACAGGGGGCGGGAGACCCAGTACTTC
TRBJ1-5 16 TRBV7-2 NA NA CASTRSTVRDNQPQHF TGTGCCAGCACCCGCTCAACGGTCAGGGACAATCAGCCCCAGCATTTT
TRBJ1-6 15 TRBV7-9 TRBD1 NA CASSLVGQGNSPLHF TGTGCCAGCAGCTTAGTGGGACAGGGGAATTCACCCCTCCACTTT
TRBJ1-5 13 TRBV3-1/TRBV3-2 NA many CASSPGGNQPQHF TGTGCCAGCAGCCCGGGGGGCAATCAGCCCCAGCATTTT
TRBJ1-5 15 TRBV6-5 NA NA CASSALGLGNQPQHF TGTGCCAGCAGCGCTTTGGGGCTTGGCAATCAGCCCCAGCATTTT
TRBJ2-5 15 TRBV29-1 TRBD2 NA CSVDPLAGFQETQYF TGCAGCGTTGATCCGCTAGCGGGCTTCCAAGAGACCCAGTACTTC
TRBJ1-3 15 TRBV24-1 NA NA CATSDSRGTGNTIYF TGTGCCACCAGTGATTCCCGGGGGACTGGAAACACCATATATTTT
TRBJ1-2 14 TRBV19 TRBD1 NA CASRPRDRDYGYTF TGTGCCAGTAGACCCCGGGACAGGGACTATGGCTACACCTTC
TRBJ1-5 14 TRBV27 NA NA CASSLTRAVQPQHF TGTGCCAGCAGTTTAACCAGGGCGGTTCAGCCCCAGCATTTT
TRBJ1-1 14 TRBV27 NA NA CASSLRPGNTEAFF TGTGCCAGCAGTTTGAGACCGGGGAACACTGAAGCTTTCTTT
TRBJ2-7 15 TRBV11-2 NA NA CASSPQLVRSYEQYF TGTGCCAGCAGTCCCCAGTTGGTCCGATCCTACGAGCAGTACTTC
TRBJ1-5 13 TRBV15 NA NA CATSRDGREPQHF TGTGCCACCAGCAGAGATGGGAGGGAGCCCCAGCATTTT
TRBJ1-2 16 TRBV3-1/TRBV3-2 NA NA CASSQVGARGGYGYTF TGTGCCAGCAGCCAAGTTGGGGCACGCGGGGGCTATGGCTACACCTTC
TRBJ2-5 13 TRBV7-7 NA NA CASSPTFWETQYF TGTGCCAGCAGCCCGACATTCTGGGAGACCCAGTACTTC
TRBJ1-1 16 TRBV4-1 TRBD1 NA CASSRGDREMNTEAFF TGCGCCAGCAGCCGGGGGGACAGGGAGATGAACACTGAAGCTTTCTTT
TRBJ2-5 15 TRBV6-5 TRBD1 NA CASRGQVRVVETQYF TGTGCCAGCAGAGGACAGGTTCGGGTGGTAGAGACCCAGTACTTC
TRBJ1-1 12 TRBV6-5 TRBD1 NA CASSDRVAEAFF TGTGCCAGCAGCGACAGGGTCGCTGAAGCTTTCTTT